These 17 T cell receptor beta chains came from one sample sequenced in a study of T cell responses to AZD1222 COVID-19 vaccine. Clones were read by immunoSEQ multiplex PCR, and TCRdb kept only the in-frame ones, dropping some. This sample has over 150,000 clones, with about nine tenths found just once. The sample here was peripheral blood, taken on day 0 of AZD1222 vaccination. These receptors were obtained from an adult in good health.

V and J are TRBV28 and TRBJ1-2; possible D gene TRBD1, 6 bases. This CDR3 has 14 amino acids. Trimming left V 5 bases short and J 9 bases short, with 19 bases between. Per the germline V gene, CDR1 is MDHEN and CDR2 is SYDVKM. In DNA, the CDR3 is TGTGCCAGCAGTCTCGACAGGACAACCGGGAGCTACACCTTC. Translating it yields CASSLDRTTGSYTF.

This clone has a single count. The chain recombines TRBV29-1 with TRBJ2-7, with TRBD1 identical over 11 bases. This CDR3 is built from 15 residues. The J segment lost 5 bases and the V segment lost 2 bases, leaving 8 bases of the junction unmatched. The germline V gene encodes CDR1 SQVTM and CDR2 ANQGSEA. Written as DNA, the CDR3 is TGCAGCGTTGAAATAAACCGGGACAGGGGGGACGAGCAGTACTTC. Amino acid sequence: CSVEINRDRGDEQYF.

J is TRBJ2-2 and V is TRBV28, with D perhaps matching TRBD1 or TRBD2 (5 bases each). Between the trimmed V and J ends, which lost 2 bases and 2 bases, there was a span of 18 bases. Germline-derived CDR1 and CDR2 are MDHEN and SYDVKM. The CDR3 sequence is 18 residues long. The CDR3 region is CASSLRDHLQINTGELFF. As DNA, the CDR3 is TGTGCCAGCAGTTTACGGGACCACCTACAGATCAACACCGGGGAGCTGTTTTTT. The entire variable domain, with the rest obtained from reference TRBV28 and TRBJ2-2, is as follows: DVKVTQSSRYLVKRTGEKVFLECVQDMDHENMFWYRQDPGLGLRLIYFSYDVKMKEKGDIPEGYSVSREKKERFSLILESASTNQTSMYLCASSLRDHLQINTGELFFGEGSRLTVL.

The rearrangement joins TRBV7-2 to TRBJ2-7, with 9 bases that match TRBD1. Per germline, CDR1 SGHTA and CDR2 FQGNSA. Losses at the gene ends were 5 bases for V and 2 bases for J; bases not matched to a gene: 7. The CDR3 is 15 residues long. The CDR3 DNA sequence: TGTGCCAGCAGCATTCAGACAGGGGGAACCTACGAGCAGTACTTC. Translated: CASSIQTGGTYEQYF.

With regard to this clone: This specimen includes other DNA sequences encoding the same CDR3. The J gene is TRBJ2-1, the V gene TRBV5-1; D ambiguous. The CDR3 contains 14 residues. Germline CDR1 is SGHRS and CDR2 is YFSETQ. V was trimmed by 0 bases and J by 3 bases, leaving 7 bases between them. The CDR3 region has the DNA TGCGCCAGCAGCTTGGGATCGAGCTACAATGAGCAGTTCTTC. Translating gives CASSLGSSYNEQFF.

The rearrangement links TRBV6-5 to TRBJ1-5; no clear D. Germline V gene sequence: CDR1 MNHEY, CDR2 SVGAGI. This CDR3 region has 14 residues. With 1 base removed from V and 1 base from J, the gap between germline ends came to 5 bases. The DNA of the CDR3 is TGTGCCAGCAGTTACTTGCAGAGCAATCAGCCCCAGCATTTT. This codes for CASSYLQSNQPQHF.

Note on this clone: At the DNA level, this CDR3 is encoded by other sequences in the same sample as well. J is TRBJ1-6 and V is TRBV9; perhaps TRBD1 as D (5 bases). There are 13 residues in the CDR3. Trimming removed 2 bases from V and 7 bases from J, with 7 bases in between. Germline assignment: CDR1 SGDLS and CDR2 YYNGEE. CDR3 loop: CASSVGPNSPLHF. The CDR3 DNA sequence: TGTGCCAGCAGCGTGGGACCGAATTCACCCCTCCACTTT. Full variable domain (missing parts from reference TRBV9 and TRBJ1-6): DSGVTQTPKHLITATGQRVTLRCSPRSGDLSVYWYQQSLDQGLQFLIQYYNGEERAKGNILERFSAQQFPDLHSELNLSSLELGDSALYFCASSVGPNSPLHFGNGTRLTVT.

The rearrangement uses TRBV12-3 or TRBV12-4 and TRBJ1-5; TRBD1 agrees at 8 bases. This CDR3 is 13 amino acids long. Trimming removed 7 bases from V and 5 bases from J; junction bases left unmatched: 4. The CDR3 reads CASNKQGDQPQHF. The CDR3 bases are TGTGCCAGCAACAAACAGGGGGATCAGCCCCAGCATTTT.

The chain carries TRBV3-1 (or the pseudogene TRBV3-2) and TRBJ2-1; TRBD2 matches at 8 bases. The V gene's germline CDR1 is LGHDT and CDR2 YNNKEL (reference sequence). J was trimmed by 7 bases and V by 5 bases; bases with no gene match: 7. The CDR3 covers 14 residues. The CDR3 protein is CASSWGGGRNEQFF. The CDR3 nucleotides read TGTGCCAGCAGCTGGGGCGGGGGGCGGAATGAGCAGTTCTTC.

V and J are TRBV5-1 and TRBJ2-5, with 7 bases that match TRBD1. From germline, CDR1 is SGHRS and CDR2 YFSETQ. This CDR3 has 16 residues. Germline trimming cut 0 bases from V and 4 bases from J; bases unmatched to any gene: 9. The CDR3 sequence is CASSLGQGEFGETQYF. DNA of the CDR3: TGCGCCAGCAGCTTGGGGCAGGGGGAGTTTGGAGAGACCCAGTACTTC.

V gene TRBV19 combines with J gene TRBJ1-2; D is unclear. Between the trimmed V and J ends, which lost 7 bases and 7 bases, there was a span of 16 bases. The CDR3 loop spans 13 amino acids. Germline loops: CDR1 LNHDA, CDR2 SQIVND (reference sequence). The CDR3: CASTSQAVGGYTF. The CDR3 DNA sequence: TGTGCCAGTACATCGCAGGCAGTAGGTGGCTACACCTTC.

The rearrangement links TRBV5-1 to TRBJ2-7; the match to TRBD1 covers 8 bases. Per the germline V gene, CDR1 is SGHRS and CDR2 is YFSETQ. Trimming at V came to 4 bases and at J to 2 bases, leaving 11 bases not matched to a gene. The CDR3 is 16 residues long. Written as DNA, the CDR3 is TGCGCCAGCAGCCCTGATGGGACAGGAGAAACCTACGAGCAGTACTTC. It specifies CASSPDGTGETYEQYF.

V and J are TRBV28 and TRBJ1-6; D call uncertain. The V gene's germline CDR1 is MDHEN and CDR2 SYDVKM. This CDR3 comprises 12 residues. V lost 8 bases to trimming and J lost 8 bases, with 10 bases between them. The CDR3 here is CASGQADSPLHF. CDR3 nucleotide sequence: TGTGCCAGCGGGCAGGCGGATTCACCCCTCCACTTT.

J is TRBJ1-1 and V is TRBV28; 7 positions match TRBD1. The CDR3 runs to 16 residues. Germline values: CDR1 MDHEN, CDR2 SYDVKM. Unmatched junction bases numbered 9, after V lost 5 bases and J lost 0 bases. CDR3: CASSQTAGQLNTEAFF. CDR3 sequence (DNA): TGTGCCAGCAGTCAAACGGCGGGACAGCTGAACACTGAAGCTTTCTTT.

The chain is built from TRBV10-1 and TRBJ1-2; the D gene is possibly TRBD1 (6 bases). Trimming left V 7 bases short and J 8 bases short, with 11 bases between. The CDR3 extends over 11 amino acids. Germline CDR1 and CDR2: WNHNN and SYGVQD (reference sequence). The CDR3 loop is CASNREHGYTF. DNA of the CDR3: TGCGCCAGCAACAGGGAGCACGGCTACACCTTC.

CDR3 DNA: TGCGCCAGCAGCCCAACAGGGCCTGGAAACACCATATATTTT. Amino acids: CASSPTGPGNTIYF. The chain links TRBV4-3 to TRBJ1-3, with D possibly matching TRBD1 (6 bases). Germline CDR1 LGHNA, CDR2 YSLEER. This CDR3 has 14 residues. Trimming shortened V by 4 bases and J by 2 bases, and 9 bases separated the two germline ends.

The CDR3 nucleotides read TGTGCCAGCGCAGTAAACTCTGGGGCCAACGTCCTGACTTTC. Its translation: CASAVNSGANVLTF. J is TRBJ2-6 and V is TRBV6-5; D unresolved. With 8 bases removed from V and 0 bases from J, the gap between germline ends came to 8 bases. The CDR3 is 14 residues long. Looked up from germline, CDR1 is MNHEY and CDR2 is SVGAGI.